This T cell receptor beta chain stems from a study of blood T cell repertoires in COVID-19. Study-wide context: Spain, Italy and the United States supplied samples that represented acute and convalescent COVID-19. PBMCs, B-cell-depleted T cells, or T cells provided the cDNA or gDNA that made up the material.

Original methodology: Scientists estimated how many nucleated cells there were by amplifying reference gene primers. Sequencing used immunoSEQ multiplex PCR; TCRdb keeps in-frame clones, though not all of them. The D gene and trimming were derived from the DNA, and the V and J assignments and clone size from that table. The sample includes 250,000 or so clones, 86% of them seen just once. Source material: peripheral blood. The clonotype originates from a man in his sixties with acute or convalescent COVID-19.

CDR3 protein: CASRRTSGTHNEQFF. DNA for the CDR3: TGTGCCAGCCGCAGGACTAGCGGGACCCACAATGAGCAGTTCTTC. This chain uses TRBV2 with TRBJ2-1, with 12 positions matching TRBD2. The CDR3 totals 15 residues. The junction had 7 bases not matched to a gene; V was cut back by 8 bases and J by 5 bases. CDR1 and CDR2 (germline): SNHLY, FYNNEI.